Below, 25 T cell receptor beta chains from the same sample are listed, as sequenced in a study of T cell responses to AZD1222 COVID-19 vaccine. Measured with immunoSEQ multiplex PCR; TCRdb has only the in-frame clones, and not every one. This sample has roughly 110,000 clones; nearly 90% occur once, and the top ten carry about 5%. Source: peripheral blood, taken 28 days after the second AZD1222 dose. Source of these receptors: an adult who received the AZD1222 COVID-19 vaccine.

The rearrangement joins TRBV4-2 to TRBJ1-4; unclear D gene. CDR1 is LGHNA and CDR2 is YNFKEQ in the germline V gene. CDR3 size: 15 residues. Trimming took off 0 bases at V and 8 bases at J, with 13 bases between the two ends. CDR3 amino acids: CASSQDSYPREKLFF. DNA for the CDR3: TGTGCCAGCAGCCAAGATAGTTACCCCAGGGAAAAACTGTTTTTT.

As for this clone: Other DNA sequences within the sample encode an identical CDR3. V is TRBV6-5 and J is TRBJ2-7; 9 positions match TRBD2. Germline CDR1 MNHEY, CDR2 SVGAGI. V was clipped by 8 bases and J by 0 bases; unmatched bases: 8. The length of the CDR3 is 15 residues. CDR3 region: CASSSRAGGSYEQYF. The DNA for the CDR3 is TGTGCCAGCTCCTCCAGAGCGGGGGGCTCCTACGAGCAGTACTTC.

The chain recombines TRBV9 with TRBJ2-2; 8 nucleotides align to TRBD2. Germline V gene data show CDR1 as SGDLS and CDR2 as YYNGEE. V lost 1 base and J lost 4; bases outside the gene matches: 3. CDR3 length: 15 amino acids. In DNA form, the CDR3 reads TGTGCCAGCAGCGTACGGGGGGGCAGCACCGGGGAGCTGTTTTTT. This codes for CASSVRGGSTGELFF.

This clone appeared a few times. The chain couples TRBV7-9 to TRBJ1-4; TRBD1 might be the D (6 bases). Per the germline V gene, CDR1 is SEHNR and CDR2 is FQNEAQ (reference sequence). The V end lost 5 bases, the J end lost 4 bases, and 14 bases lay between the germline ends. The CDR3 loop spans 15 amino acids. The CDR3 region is CASSGYRADNEKLFF. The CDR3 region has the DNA TGTGCCAGCAGCGGATACAGGGCAGATAATGAAAAACTGTTTTTT. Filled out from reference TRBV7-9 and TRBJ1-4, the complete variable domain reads DTGVSQNPRHKITKRGQNVTFRCDPISEHNRLYWYRQTLGQGPEFLTYFQNEAQLEKSRLLSDRFSAERPKGSFSTLEIQRTEQGDSAMYLCASSGYRADNEKLFFGSGTQLSVL.

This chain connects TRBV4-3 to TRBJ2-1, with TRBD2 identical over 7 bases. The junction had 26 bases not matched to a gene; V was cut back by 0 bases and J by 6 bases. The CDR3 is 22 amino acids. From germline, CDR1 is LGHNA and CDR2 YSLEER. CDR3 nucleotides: TGCGCCAGCAGCCAAGATCGGGACTACGGGGGACCTCACATCAGAGGGGCCAATGAGCAGTTCTTC. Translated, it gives CASSQDRDYGGPHIRGANEQFF.

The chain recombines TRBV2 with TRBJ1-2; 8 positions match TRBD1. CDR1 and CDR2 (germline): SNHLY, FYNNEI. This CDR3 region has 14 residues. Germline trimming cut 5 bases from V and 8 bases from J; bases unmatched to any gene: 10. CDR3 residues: CASSTGTGQRGYTF. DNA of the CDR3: TGTGCCAGCAGTACTGGGACAGGACAAAGAGGCTACACCTTC.

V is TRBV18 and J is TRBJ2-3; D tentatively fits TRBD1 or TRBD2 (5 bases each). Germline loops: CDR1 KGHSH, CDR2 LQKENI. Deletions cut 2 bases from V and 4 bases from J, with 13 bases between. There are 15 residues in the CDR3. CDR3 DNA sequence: TGTGCCAGCTCACCAGGGGCAGTGGGGGCAGATACGCAGTATTTT. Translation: CASSPGAVGADTQYF.

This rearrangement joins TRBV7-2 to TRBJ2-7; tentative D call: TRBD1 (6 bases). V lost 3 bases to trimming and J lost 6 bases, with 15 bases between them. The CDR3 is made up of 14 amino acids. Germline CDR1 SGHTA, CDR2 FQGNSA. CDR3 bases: TGTGCCAGCAGCTTGCGACAGGCTTCCGGCGAGCAGTACTTC. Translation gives CASSLRQASGEQYF.

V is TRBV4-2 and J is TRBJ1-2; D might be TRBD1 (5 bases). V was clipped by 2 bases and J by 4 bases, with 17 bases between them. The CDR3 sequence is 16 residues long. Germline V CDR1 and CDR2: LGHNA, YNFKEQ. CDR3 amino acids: CASSQWQGLYAYGYTF. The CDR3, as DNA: TGTGCCAGCAGCCAATGGCAGGGACTATATGCCTATGGCTACACCTTC.

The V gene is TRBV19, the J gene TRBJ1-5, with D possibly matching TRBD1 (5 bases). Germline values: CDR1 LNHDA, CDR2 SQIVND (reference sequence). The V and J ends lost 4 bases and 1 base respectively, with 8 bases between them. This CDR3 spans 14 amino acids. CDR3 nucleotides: TGTGCCAGTAGTAGGGGGGAGAGCAATCAGCCCCAGCATTTT. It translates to CASSRGESNQPQHF.

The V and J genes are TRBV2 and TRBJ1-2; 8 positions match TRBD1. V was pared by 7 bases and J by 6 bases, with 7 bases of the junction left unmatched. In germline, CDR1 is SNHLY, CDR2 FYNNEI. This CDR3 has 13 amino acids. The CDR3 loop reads CASTSGGQHGYTF. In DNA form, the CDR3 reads TGTGCCAGCACCTCAGGGGGCCAGCATGGCTACACCTTC.

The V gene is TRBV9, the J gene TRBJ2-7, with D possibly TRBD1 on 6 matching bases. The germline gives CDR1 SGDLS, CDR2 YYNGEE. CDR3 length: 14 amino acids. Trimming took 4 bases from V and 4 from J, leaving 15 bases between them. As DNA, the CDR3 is TGTGCCAGCAGCCCAGGGACAAACCAGTACGAGCAGTACTTC. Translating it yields CASSPGTNQYEQYF.

CDR3 in DNA: TGTGCCAGCAGTTTATCCTCCGGGGTTGGAGCTTTCTTT. Its protein product is CASSLSSGVGAFF. This chain connects TRBV27 to TRBJ1-1; D unclear. Trimming removed 0 bases from V and 10 bases from J, with 12 bases in between. The CDR3 has 13 amino acids. From germline, CDR1 is MNHEY and CDR2 SMNVEV (reference sequence).

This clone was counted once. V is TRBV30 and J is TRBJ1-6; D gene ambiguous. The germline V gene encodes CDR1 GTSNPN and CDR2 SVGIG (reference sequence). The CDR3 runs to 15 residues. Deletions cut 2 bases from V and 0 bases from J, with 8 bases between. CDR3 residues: CAWSLTGSYNSPLHF. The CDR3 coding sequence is TGTGCCTGGAGTCTGACGGGCTCCTATAATTCACCCCTCCACTTT.

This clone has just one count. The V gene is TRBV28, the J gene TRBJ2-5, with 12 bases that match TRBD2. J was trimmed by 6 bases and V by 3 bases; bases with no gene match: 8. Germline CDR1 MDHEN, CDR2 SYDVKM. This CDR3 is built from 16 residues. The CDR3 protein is CASSLGLAGGLQTQYF. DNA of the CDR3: TGTGCCAGCAGTTTGGGGCTAGCGGGGGGGCTACAGACCCAGTACTTC. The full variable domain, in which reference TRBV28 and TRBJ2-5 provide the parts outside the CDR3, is DVKVTQSSRYLVKRTGEKVFLECVQDMDHENMFWYRQDPGLGLRLIYFSYDVKMKEKGDIPEGYSVSREKKERFSLILESASTNQTSMYLCASSLGLAGGLQTQYFGPGTRLLVL.

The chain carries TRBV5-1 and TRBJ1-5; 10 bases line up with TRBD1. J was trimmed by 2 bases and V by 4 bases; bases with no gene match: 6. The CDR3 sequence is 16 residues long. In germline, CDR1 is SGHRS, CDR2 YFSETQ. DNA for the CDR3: TGCGCCAGCAGCCCCGGGACAGGGGAGGGCAATCAGCCCCAGCATTTT. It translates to CASSPGTGEGNQPQHF.

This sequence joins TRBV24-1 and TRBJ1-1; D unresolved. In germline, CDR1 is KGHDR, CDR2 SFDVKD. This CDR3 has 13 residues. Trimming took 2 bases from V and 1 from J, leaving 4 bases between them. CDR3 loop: CATSDYGNTEAFF. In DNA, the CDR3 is TGTGCCACCAGTGATTATGGGAACACTGAAGCTTTCTTT.

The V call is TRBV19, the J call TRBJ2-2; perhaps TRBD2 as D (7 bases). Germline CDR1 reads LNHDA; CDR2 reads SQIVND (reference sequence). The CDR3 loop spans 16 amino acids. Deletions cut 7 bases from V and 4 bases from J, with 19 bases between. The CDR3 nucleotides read TGTGCCAGTAATCTGGCGGGGGCGAGGATCACCGGGGAGCTGTTTTTT. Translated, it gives CASNLAGARITGELFF. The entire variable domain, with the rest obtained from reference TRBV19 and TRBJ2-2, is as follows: DGGITQSPKYLFRKEGQNVTLSCEQNLNHDAMYWYRQDPGQGLRLIYYSQIVNDFQKGDIAEGYSVSREKKESFPLTVTSAQKNPTAFYLCASNLAGARITGELFFGEGSRLTVL.

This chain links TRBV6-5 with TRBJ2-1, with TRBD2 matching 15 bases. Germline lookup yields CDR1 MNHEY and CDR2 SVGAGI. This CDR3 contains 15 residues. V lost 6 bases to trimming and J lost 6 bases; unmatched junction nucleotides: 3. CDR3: CASSGLAGGLNEQFF. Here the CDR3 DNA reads TGTGCCAGCAGCGGACTAGCGGGGGGGCTCAATGAGCAGTTCTTC.

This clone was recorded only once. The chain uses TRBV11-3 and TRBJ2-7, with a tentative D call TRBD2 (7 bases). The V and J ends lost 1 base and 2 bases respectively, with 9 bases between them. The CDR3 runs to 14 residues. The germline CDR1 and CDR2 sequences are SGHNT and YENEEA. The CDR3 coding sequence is TGTGCCAGCAGCTTAGGAGGGGGGGCCTACGAGCAGTACTTC. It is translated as CASSLGGGAYEQYF. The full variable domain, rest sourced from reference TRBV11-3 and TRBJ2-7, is EAGVVQSPRYKIIEKKQPVAFWCNPISGHNTLYWYLQNLGQGPELLIRYENEEAVDDSQLPKDRFSAERLKGVDSTLKIQPAELGDSAVYLCASSLGGGAYEQYFGPGTRLTVT.

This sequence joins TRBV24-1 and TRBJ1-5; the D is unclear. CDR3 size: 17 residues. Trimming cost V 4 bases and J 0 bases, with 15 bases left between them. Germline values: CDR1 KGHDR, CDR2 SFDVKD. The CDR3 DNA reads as TGTGCCACCAGTGACCCCACGGGGTTCCTTAGCAATCAGCCCCAGCATTTT. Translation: CATSDPTGFLSNQPQHF.

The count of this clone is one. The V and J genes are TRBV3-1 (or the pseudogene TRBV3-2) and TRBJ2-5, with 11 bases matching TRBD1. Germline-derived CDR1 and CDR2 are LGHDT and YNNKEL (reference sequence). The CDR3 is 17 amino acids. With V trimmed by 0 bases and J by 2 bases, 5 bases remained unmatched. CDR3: CASSQDKGQGVQETQYF. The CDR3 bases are TGTGCCAGCAGCCAAGATAAGGGACAGGGGGTGCAAGAGACCCAGTACTTC.

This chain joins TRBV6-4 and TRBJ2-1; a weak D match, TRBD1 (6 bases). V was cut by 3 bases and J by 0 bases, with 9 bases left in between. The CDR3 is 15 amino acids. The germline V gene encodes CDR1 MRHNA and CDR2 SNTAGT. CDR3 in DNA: TGTGCCAGCAGTGAGGGGACACTCTCCTACAATGAGCAGTTCTTC. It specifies CASSEGTLSYNEQFF.

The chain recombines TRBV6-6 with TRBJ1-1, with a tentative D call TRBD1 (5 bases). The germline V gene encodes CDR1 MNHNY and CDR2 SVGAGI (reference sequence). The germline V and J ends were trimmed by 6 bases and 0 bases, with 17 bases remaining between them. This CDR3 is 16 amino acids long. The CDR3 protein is CASSQGRLKVNTEAFF. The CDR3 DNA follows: TGTGCCAGCAGCCAGGGACGGTTAAAGGTGAACACTGAAGCTTTCTTT.

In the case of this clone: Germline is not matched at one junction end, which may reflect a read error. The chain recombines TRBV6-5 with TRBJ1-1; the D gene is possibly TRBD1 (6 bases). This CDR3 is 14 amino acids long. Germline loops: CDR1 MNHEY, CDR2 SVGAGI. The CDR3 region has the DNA TGTGCCAGCACACCGGGACACGGGAACGCTGAAGCTTTCTTT. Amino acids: CASTPGHGNAEAFF.